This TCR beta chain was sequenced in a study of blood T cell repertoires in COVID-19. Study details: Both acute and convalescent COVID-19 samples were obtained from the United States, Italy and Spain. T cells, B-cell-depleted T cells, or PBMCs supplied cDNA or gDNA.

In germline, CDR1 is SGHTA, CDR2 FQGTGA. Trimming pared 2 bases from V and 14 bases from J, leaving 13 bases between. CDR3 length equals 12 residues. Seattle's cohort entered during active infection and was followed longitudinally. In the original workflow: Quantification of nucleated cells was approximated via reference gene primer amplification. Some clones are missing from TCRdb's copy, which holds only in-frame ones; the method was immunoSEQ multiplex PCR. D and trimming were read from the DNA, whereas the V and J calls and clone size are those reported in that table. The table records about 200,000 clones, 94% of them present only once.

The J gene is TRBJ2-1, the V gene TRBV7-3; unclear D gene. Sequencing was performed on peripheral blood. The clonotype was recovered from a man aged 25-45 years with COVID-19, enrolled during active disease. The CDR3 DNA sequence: TGTGCCAGCAGCTTATCCGGGTCTGAAAAGTTCTTC. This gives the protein CASSLSGSEKFF.